The sequence of this TCR beta chain was determined in a study of cytomegalovirus exposure and HLA in healthy donors. Study summary: A subsequent analysis stated that the 95 to 150 validation repertoires were run on the same platform as the 600 to 750 first-cohort repertoires.

Some clones are missing from TCRdb's copy, which holds only in-frame ones; the method was immunoSEQ multiplex PCR. The data show under 95,000 clones, roughly 94% seen once. As for this clone: Its antigen remains unidentified.

The donors were in the roughly 130-subject validation cohort, distinct from the roughly 700-subject first cohort. General study results and limits: Whilst most TCR sequences proved rare, a subset of public TCRs occurred across many donors.

This sequence was found in a young woman in good health and CMV-seropositive. Sequenced sample: PBMCs.

CDR3 nucleotides: TGTGCCAGCAGTTTATTTTTCTGGGGTCGGGGGTCTGCCTACGAGCAGTACTTC. Translating it yields CASSLFFWGRGSAYEQYF. V usage is TRBV27 and J usage is TRBJ2-7, with a weak D call TRBD2 (6 bases). Germline V CDR1 and CDR2: MNHEY, SMNVEV (reference sequence). The CDR3 extends over 18 amino acids. V lost 1 base, J lost 2 bases, and 21 bases lay in between.